This T cell receptor (beta chain) was identified in a study of T cells in Graves' hyperthyroidism and ophthalmopathy. V lost 7 bases and J 0 bases, leaving 12 bases between the germline ends. CDR1 is SNHLY, CDR2 FYNNEI, per germline. There are 14 residues in the CDR3. In its sample, this clonotype was seen many times. The antigen remains unidentified. Whole-study results and caveats: By a 13 V-J model, ophthalmopathy was set apart from stable hyperthyroidism.

Amplification of TCR beta CDR3 regions used RNA as the template. Carried out on the TCR CDR3, a first-round RT-PCR used the HTBI primer set. A single record per CDR3 protein comes from TCRdb applying MiXCR to the multiplex PCR reads. The table records over 700,000 distinct CDR3 sequences, over 35% of them present only once. Graves' hyperthyroidism showing no ophthalmopathy progression within 18 months was considered stable. Those with hyperthyroidism were 18 to 65 years old, newly diagnosed, and ill for under 2 months. The TCR originated in a man aged 18 to 35 with Graves' hyperthyroidism. Sequencing used blood. The rearrangement uses TRBV2 and TRBJ2-5; D gene unclear. The CDR3 is CASIRSQDQETQYF. The CDR3 DNA reads as TGTGCCAGCATTCGGTCTCAGGACCAAGAGACCCAGTACTTC.